This T cell receptor (beta chain) was sequenced for a study of identical twins. MiXCR was run by TCRdb on the 5' RACE reads, yielding one entry per CDR3 protein. The sample consists of 100,000 or so distinct CDR3 sequences, roughly 6% of them appearing once. Broader study findings: For cord blood, abundant beta clonotypes had fewer insertions, unlike memory repertoires, which showed none. A cross-sectional statistical analysis, not follow-up of the same donors, supported the conclusions. Part of the zero-insertion signal could reflect confounding by invariant MAIT and iNKT cells.

This clonotype has a count of ten or more. Antigen specificity is unknown. Germline loops: CDR1 MDHEN, CDR2 SYDVKM. J gave up 8 bases and V 6 bases, and 13 bases lay outside the gene matches. This CDR3 has 15 residues. The clonotype was recovered from a woman between 50 and 59 years old in good health. The J gene is TRBJ2-1, the V gene TRBV28; 7 nucleotides agree with TRBD1. Sequenced: memory T cells sorted from blood. CDR3: CASRPPAGGIDEQFF. CDR3 nucleotides: TGTGCCAGCAGGCCCCCGGCAGGGGGTATAGATGAGCAGTTCTTC.